This TCR beta chain emerged from a study of control samples from healthy donors and cancer patients. TCRdb's copy holds only in-frame clones and misses some; the assay was immunoSEQ multiplex PCR. The sample records about 130,000 clones, about 94% being singletons. The CDR3 has 14 residues. The ends were cut back, 2 bases at V and 4 bases at J, with 12 bases in the middle. The genes are TRBV23-1 and TRBJ2-7, with D tentatively TRBD1 (6 bases). TRBV23-1 is annotated as an ORF whose role is uncertain. The TCR comes from a man between 25 and 39 years old in good health. The specimen sequenced was blood. CDR3 coding DNA: TGCGCCAGCAGTCAACCGGACAGACCATACGAGCAGTACTTC. This sequence encodes CASSQPDRPYEQYF.